This T cell receptor (beta chain) was sequenced for a study of shared clonotypes between healthy human individuals. TCRdb keeps only in-frame clones here, not all; method: immunoSEQ multiplex PCR. Of some 240,000 clones in the sample, under 80% were seen once. This CDR3 contains 15 residues. CDR1 SGHAT and CDR2 FQNNGV come from the germline V gene. The V segment lost 5 bases and the J segment 3 bases; nucleotides outside the gene matches: 10. The investigators split CD4+ cells into a CD45RA+ naive subset and a CD45RA-negative memory subset. The specimen sequenced was memory CD4+ T cells sorted from blood. The subset is: CD45RA-negative fraction. This chain uses TRBV11-2 with TRBJ2-7; 7 positions match TRBD2. The TCR sequence derives from a young man in good health. For the CDR3, the DNA is TGTGCCAGCAGCCCTCGAGCGGGGAGTCACTACGAGCAGTACTTC. It specifies CASSPRAGSHYEQYF.